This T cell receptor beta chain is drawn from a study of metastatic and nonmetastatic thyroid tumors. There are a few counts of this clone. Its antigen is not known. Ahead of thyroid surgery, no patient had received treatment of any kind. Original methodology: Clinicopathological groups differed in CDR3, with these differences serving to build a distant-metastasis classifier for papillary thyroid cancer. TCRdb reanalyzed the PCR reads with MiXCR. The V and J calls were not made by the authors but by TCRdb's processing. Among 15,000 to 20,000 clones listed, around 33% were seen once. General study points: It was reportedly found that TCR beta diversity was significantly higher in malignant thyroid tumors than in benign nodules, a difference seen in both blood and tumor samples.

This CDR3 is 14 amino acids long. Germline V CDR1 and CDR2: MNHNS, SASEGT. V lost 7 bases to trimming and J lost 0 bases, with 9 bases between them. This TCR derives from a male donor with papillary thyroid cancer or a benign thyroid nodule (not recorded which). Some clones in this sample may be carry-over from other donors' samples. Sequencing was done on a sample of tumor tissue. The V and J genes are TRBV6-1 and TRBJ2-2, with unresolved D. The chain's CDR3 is CASIPISNTGELFF. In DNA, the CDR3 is TGTGCCAGCATCCCTATATCGAACACCGGGGAGCTGTTTTTT.